This T cell receptor beta chain is drawn from a study of lung T cells in sarcoidosis with Löfgren's syndrome (TCRdb year 2017). For the wider study: Sarcoidosis was characterized as a granulomatous disease that mainly affects the lungs and features an accumulation of CD4+ T cells in bronchoalveolar lavage fluid. The repertoire analyses concentrated on Lofgren's syndrome patients.

At least ten counts were recorded for this clonotype. Its antigen is still unknown. Within one base of it there is no much larger clone, and no base qualities were kept. On the study overall, not on this receptor specifically: Recognition of a sarcoidosis-associated antigen was only suggested, and the antigen itself remained putative and was not identified. CDR3 motifs in TRAV12-1 and TRBV2 were reported to be shared across several Lofgren's syndrome patients, which suggests public CD4+ TCR repertoires. In Lofgren's syndrome patients, relative to control subjects, TRAV12-1 and TRBV2 were reported to be the most expanded V gene segments. In alphabeta pairing analysis, TRAV12-1 was found to pair preferentially with TRBV2, and CDR3 homology was shown by the resulting paired TCRs.

The CDR1 and CDR2 encoded by the germline V gene (reference sequence) are LNHDA and SQIVND. The CDR3 runs 14 amino acids, cysteine and phenylalanine included. The kept DNA is CDR3 alone, 42 bases in frame from the first base. The germline ends are 11 bases apart after V is trimmed by 5 bases and J by 3 bases. Sequencer: Illumina MiSeq. TCRdb reran the public reads through fastp at Q25 and MiXCR, keeping productive beta chains. All rows with the same CDR3 protein become a single entry with the most common DNA and genes. The sample has around 60,000 distinct CDR3 sequences on record, 21% of them singletons. The ten most abundant clones make up about 2.5% of the sample.

The sequence is built from TRBV19 and TRBJ1-5; the D segment could be TRBD1, given 6 matching bases. The sequence derives from a human donor with sarcoidosis (Löfgren's syndrome or another form), or a control subject (not recorded which). Sequencing used CD4+ T cells from PBMCs. The nucleotide sequence reads as follows: TGTGCCAGTAGTCCCCGACAGGACAATCAGCCCCAGCATTTT. Translated, this gives CASSPRQDNQPQHF.